This T cell receptor beta chain was found in a study of T cells after yellow fever vaccination. Points from the study as a whole: The booster response re-showed most primary clones: more than 95% CD4, more than 70% CD8. There was a small share of clonotypes that showed up in both the CD4 and CD8 compartments. The bulk population could contribute abundant contaminating clonotypes to FACS-sorted repertoires.

TCRdb analysed the 5' RACE reads with MiXCR anew, one entry per CDR3 protein. The sample lists 400,000 or so distinct CDR3 sequences, roughly 20% seen once, with 18% in the top ten. The CDR3 is 15 residues long. From germline, CDR1 is SEHNR and CDR2 FQNEAQ (reference sequence). Unmatched junction bases numbered 2, after V lost 1 base and J lost 0 bases. The sample holds a few counts of this clonotype. What it recognizes is unknown. The receptor was isolated from a man aged 18 to 29 who received the YFV17D yellow fever vaccine. The chain carries TRBV7-9 and TRBJ2-7, with 8 bases lining up with TRBD2. Sequenced here: PBMCs, sampled before the yellow fever booster vaccination. The CDR3 here is CASSLGGGYSYEQYF. The CDR3 DNA reads TGTGCCAGCAGCTTAGGCGGGGGGTACTCCTACGAGCAGTACTTC. Together with reference TRBV7-9 and TRBJ2-7, the CDR3 gives the full variable domain: DTGVSQNPRHKITKRGQNVTFRCDPISEHNRLYWYRQTLGQGPEFLTYFQNEAQLEKSRLLSDRFSAERPKGSFSTLEIQRTEQGDSAMYLCASSLGGGYSYEQYFGPGTRLTVT.